This TCR beta chain was captured in a study of regulatory dendritic cells for organ transplantation. General study results and limits: Memory T cells were less diverse than naive, with memory CD8+ most oligoclonal. Memory CD8+ clonal expansion seemed more limited with regulatory than mature dendritic cells.

The CDR3 consists of 14 residues. Germline V gene lookup returns CDR1 KGHSH and CDR2 LQKENI. V was pared by 6 bases and J by 2 bases, with 13 bases between. CD4+ or CD8+ T cells were sorted as naive CD45RA+ or memory CD45RO+. Assay: immunoSEQ multiplex PCR; the TCRdb copy retains only in-frame clones and omits some. The data show 26,000 or so clones, with approximately 82% seen just once and around 0.093% held by the top ten. To note about this clone: Its antigen is not known.

The rearrangement joins TRBV18 to TRBJ2-5, with D possibly TRBD1 on 5 matching bases. This clonotype originated in a human donor in good health. Material: naive CD4+ T cells from blood. Documented subset: CD45RA+ naive T cells. The CDR3 bases are TGTGCCAGCTCCCCTAGGAGACAGCAAGAGACCCAGTACTTC. Its protein product is CASSPRRQQETQYF.